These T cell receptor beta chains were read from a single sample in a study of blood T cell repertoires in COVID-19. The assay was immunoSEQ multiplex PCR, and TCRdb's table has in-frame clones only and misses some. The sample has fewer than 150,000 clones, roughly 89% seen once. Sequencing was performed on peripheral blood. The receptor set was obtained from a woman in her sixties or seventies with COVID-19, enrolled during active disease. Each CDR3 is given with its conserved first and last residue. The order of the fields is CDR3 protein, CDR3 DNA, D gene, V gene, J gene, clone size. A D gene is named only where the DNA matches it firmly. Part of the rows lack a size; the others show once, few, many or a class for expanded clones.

cdr3_aa: CASSYQLTGGSVAFF
cdr3_nt: TGTGCCAGCAGTTACCAACTGACAGGGGGGAGTGTAGCTTTCTTT
d_call: TRBD1
v_call: TRBV6-2/TRBV6-3
j_call: TRBJ1-1
clone_size: .

cdr3_aa: CASSSRVLAGVPSTDTQYF
cdr3_nt: TGTGCCAGCAGCTCCCGTGTACTAGCGGGCGTACCTAGCACAGATACGCAGTATTTT
d_call: TRBD2
v_call: TRBV7-2
j_call: TRBJ2-3
clone_size: .

cdr3_aa: CATSDRRTGGRTDTQYF
cdr3_nt: TGTGCCACCAGTGACCGGCGGACAGGGGGACGCACAGATACGCAGTATTTT
d_call: TRBD1
v_call: TRBV24-1
j_call: TRBJ2-3
clone_size: .

cdr3_aa: CASSLDPGQGLRDEQYF
cdr3_nt: TGTGCCAGCAGCTTAGATCCCGGCCAGGGACTTCGGGACGAGCAGTACTTC
d_call: .
v_call: TRBV11-2
j_call: TRBJ2-7
clone_size: .

cdr3_aa: CASSVSGGLYNEQFF
cdr3_nt: TGTGCCAGCAGCGTTAGCGGGGGGCTTTACAATGAGCAGTTCTTC
d_call: TRBD2
v_call: TRBV7-8
j_call: TRBJ2-1
clone_size: .

cdr3_aa: CASRGGGTDTQYF
cdr3_nt: TGTGCCAGCCGGGGGGGAGGGACAGATACGCAGTATTTT
d_call: TRBD2
v_call: TRBV9
j_call: TRBJ2-3
clone_size: .

cdr3_aa: CASSLRSQGNQPQHF
cdr3_nt: TGTGCCAGCAGCTTACGGTCCCAGGGCAATCAGCCCCAGCATTTT
d_call: .
v_call: TRBV7-2
j_call: TRBJ1-5
clone_size: .

cdr3_aa: CAISETTSGYTGELFF
cdr3_nt: TGTGCCATCAGTGAGACAACTAGCGGCTACACCGGGGAGCTGTTTTTT
d_call: TRBD2
v_call: TRBV10-3
j_call: TRBJ2-2
clone_size: .

cdr3_aa: CASSERLADTQYF
cdr3_nt: TGTGCCAGCAGCGAGAGACTAGCAGATACGCAGTATTTT
d_call: .
v_call: TRBV7-3
j_call: TRBJ2-3
clone_size: .

cdr3_aa: CASSARTDVGTIYF
cdr3_nt: TGTGCCAGCAGCGCCAGGACAGACGTGGGCACCATATATTTT
d_call: .
v_call: TRBV9
j_call: TRBJ1-3
clone_size: .

cdr3_aa: CASAKDRETEAFF
cdr3_nt: TGTGCCAGCGCCAAAGACAGGGAGACTGAAGCTTTCTTT
d_call: TRBD1
v_call: TRBV19
j_call: TRBJ1-1
clone_size: .

cdr3_aa: CASSLELGAGMNTEAFF
cdr3_nt: TGTGCCAGCAGCCTTGAGTTGGGGGCCGGAATGAACACTGAAGCTTTCTTT
d_call: .
v_call: TRBV14
j_call: TRBJ1-1
clone_size: .

cdr3_aa: CASRDSGGFYEQYF
cdr3_nt: TGTGCCAGTAGGGATAGCGGGGGGTTCTACGAGCAGTACTTC
d_call: TRBD2
v_call: TRBV19
j_call: TRBJ2-7
clone_size: .

cdr3_aa: CASSQDGTGYEQYF
cdr3_nt: TGTGCCAGCAGCCAAGACGGGACAGGCTACGAGCAGTACTTC
d_call: TRBD1
v_call: TRBV3-1/TRBV3-2
j_call: TRBJ2-7
clone_size: .

cdr3_aa: CASSPRSVTAGGRTDTQYF
cdr3_nt: TGTGCCAGCTCACCGAGGTCCGTGACAGCGGGGGGCCGCACAGATACGCAGTATTTT
d_call: TRBD2
v_call: TRBV18
j_call: TRBJ2-3
clone_size: .

cdr3_aa: CASSDRLAGGNEQFF
cdr3_nt: TGTGCCAGCAGTGATAGGCTAGCGGGGGGGAATGAGCAGTTCTTC
d_call: TRBD2
v_call: TRBV2
j_call: TRBJ2-1
clone_size: .

cdr3_aa: CASSLGTGISNQPQHF
cdr3_nt: TGTGCCAGCAGCTTAGGGACAGGGATAAGCAATCAGCCCCAGCATTTT
d_call: TRBD1
v_call: TRBV7-2
j_call: TRBJ1-5
clone_size: .

cdr3_aa: CSVYGPRGEQYF
cdr3_nt: TGCAGCGTGTACGGACCCCGGGGCGAGCAGTACTTC
d_call: .
v_call: TRBV29-1
j_call: TRBJ2-7
clone_size: .

cdr3_aa: CASSYSTAGAMNTEAFF
cdr3_nt: TGTGCCAGCAGTTACTCGACGGCAGGGGCAATGAACACTGAAGCTTTCTTT
d_call: .
v_call: TRBV6-2/TRBV6-3
j_call: TRBJ1-1
clone_size: .

cdr3_aa: CASNDRGNTGELFF
cdr3_nt: TGCGCCAGCAACGACAGGGGGAACACCGGGGAGCTGTTTTTT
d_call: TRBD1
v_call: TRBV5-1
j_call: TRBJ2-2
clone_size: .

cdr3_aa: CASSPRQGDEQYF
cdr3_nt: TGTGCCAGCTCACCAAGACAGGGGGACGAGCAGTACTTC
d_call: TRBD1
v_call: TRBV18
j_call: TRBJ2-7
clone_size: few

cdr3_aa: CASSYHLQGLTEQYF
cdr3_nt: TGTGCCAGCAGTTATCACCTACAGGGGTTAACTGAGCAGTACTTC
d_call: TRBD1
v_call: TRBV6-5
j_call: TRBJ2-7
clone_size: .

cdr3_aa: CAWCRGIPNSPLHF
cdr3_nt: TGTGCCTGGTGCAGGGGGATCCCGAATTCACCCCTCCACTTT
d_call: TRBD1
v_call: TRBV30
j_call: TRBJ1-6
clone_size: .